These 28 T cell receptor beta chains share one sample of origin, sequenced in a study of blood T cell repertoires in COVID-19. The table came from immunoSEQ multiplex PCR; TCRdb's copy has only in-frame clones and leaves some out. In the table there are some 490,000 clones, around nine tenths of which are singletons. The sequenced material came from PBMCs or T cells enriched from blood (not recorded which). Receptors were obtained from a woman aged 60-70 years who had recovered from COVID-19.

The chain employs TRBV5-1 and TRBJ1-5, with D hard to call. Between the trimmed V and J ends, which lost 0 bases and 3 bases, there was a span of 10 bases. This CDR3 has 15 residues. Per germline, CDR1 SGHRS and CDR2 YFSETQ. Written as DNA, the CDR3 is TGCGCCAGCAGCTTGGCATCGGGTTTCAATCAGCCCCAGCATTTT. Translation: CASSLASGFNQPQHF. Full variable domain (rest looked up from reference TRBV5-1 and TRBJ1-5): KAGVTQTPRYLIKTRGQQVTLSCSPISGHRSVSWYQQTPGQGLQFLFEYFSETQRNKGNFPGRFSGRQFSNSRSEMNVSTLELGDSALYLCASSLASGFNQPQHFGDGTRLSIL.

The chain employs TRBV2 and TRBJ1-5; D uncertain. The CDR3 has 13 residues. The germline V and J ends were trimmed by 6 bases and 5 bases, with 11 bases remaining between them. Germline V CDR1 and CDR2: SNHLY, FYNNEI. CDR3 sequence (DNA): TGTGCCAGCAGCCTAGGACTGTATCAGCCCCAGCATTTT. This encodes CASSLGLYQPQHF.

This clone came up once. The chain joins TRBV6-1 to TRBJ1-2, with D possibly TRBD1 on 6 matching bases. Trimming removed 2 bases from V and 6 bases from J, with 16 bases in between. This CDR3 contains 15 residues. Germline V CDR1 and CDR2: MNHNS, SASEGT. The CDR3 is CASSERSRTGNGYTF. For the CDR3, the DNA is TGTGCCAGCAGTGAACGGTCGCGTACAGGGAATGGCTACACCTTC.

CDR3 in amino acids: CASSSWTVQAPNNYGYTF. The CDR3 nucleotides are TGTGCCAGCAGCTCCTGGACAGTCCAAGCGCCAAATAACTATGGCTACACCTTC. V usage is TRBV11-3 and J usage is TRBJ1-2, with D maybe TRBD1 (6 bases). This CDR3 spans 18 amino acids. The germline V gene has CDR1 SGHNT and CDR2 YENEEA. V was pared by 4 bases and J by 1 base, with 22 bases between. Using reference TRBV11-3 and TRBJ1-2 for the parts outside the CDR3, the full variable domain is EAGVVQSPRYKIIEKKQPVAFWCNPISGHNTLYWYLQNLGQGPELLIRYENEEAVDDSQLPKDRFSAERLKGVDSTLKIQPAELGDSAVYLCASSSWTVQAPNNYGYTFGSGTRLTVV.

The V and J genes are TRBV25-1 and TRBJ2-5; 9 bases agree with TRBD1. Germline values: CDR1 MGHDK, CDR2 SYGVNS. The V segment lost 8 bases and the J segment 0 bases; nucleotides outside the gene matches: 7. CDR3 length equals 15 residues. The CDR3 nucleotides read TGTGCCAGCGTCTCGGACAGGGGAGACCAAGAGACCCAGTACTTC. Encoded protein: CASVSDRGDQETQYF.

With regard to this clone: Sequence at one end of the junction differs from germline and may be a read error. The chain recombines TRBV7-7 with TRBJ2-7; no reliable D call. There are 13 residues in the CDR3. Germline CDR1 and CDR2: SSHAT and FNYEAQ (reference sequence). The CDR3 coding sequence is TGTGCTAGCAGCTCGGGTGCGTCCTACGAGCAGTACTTC. Amino acid sequence: CASSSGASYEQYF.

This clone was picked up a small number of times. The J gene is TRBJ2-5, the V gene TRBV19, with 9 positions matching TRBD1. Germline V lookup: CDR1 LNHDA, CDR2 SQIVND (reference sequence). J was trimmed by 10 bases and V by 5 bases; bases with no gene match: 8. The CDR3 consists of 13 residues. This chain's CDR3 is CASSSVGQGNQYF. CDR3 bases: TGTGCCAGTAGTTCCGTGGGACAGGGAAACCAGTACTTC.

This rearrangement joins TRBV4-2 to TRBJ2-3; 9 bases map to TRBD2. V was clipped by 1 base and J by 5 bases; unmatched bases: 16. CDR3 length: 19 amino acids. CDR1 is LGHNA and CDR2 is YNFKEQ in the germline V gene. This chain's CDR3 is CASSQGELAGYVRGDTQYF. The DNA for the CDR3 is TGTGCCAGCAGCCAAGGTGAACTAGCGGGTTACGTCAGGGGAGATACGCAGTATTTT.

This clone appeared a few times. The chain has TRBV5-1 and TRBJ2-2, with D perhaps matching TRBD1 (6 bases). This CDR3 has 15 amino acids. V lost 4 bases to trimming and J lost 5 bases, with 15 bases between them. Germline V CDR1 and CDR2: SGHRS, YFSETQ. This chain's CDR3 is CASSLDNRETGELFF. CDR3 nucleotides: TGCGCCAGCAGCCTAGATAACAGGGAAACCGGGGAGCTGTTTTTT.

The chain combines TRBV19 with TRBJ2-3, with 7 bases fitting TRBD2. The CDR3 spans 17 residues. The germline V gene encodes CDR1 LNHDA and CDR2 SQIVND (reference sequence). The V and J ends lost 1 base and 3 bases, in that order; junction bases with no gene match: 10. CDR3 protein: CASSIVGTAGDTDTQYF. The CDR3 coding sequence is TGTGCCAGTAGTATAGTCGGGACGGCGGGGGATACAGATACGCAGTATTTT. Together with reference TRBV19 and TRBJ2-3, the CDR3 gives the full variable domain: DGGITQSPKYLFRKEGQNVTLSCEQNLNHDAMYWYRQDPGQGLRLIYYSQIVNDFQKGDIAEGYSVSREKKESFPLTVTSAQKNPTAFYLCASSIVGTAGDTDTQYFGPGTRLTVL.

The V gene is TRBV5-1, the J gene TRBJ2-5; 13 nucleotides agree with TRBD2. The germline CDR1 and CDR2 sequences are SGHRS and YFSETQ. The CDR3 is 15 amino acids. J was trimmed by 5 bases and V by 4 bases; bases with no gene match: 5. DNA for the CDR3: TGCGCCAGCAGCCCCGGGACTAGCGGGGCCGAGACCCAGTACTTC. Its protein product is CASSPGTSGAETQYF.

The chain links TRBV24-1 to TRBJ2-3; 9 bases match TRBD1. There are 16 residues in the CDR3. Trimming removed 4 bases from V and 0 bases from J; junction bases left unmatched: 4. Per germline, CDR1 KGHDR and CDR2 SFDVKD. The CDR3 nucleotides read TGTGCCACCAGTGAGTCCGGGACAGGGAGCACAGATACGCAGTATTTT. Amino acid sequence: CATSESGTGSTDTQYF.

The CDR3 reads CATSREGRGGNYGYTF. The CDR3 DNA reads TGTGCCACCAGCAGAGAGGGTCGAGGGGGAAACTATGGCTACACCTTC. The gene calls are TRBV15 and TRBJ1-2; D may be TRBD1 (6 bases). The CDR3 runs 16 residues. CDR1 and CDR2 from the germline V gene are LNHNV and YYDKDF (reference sequence). The V end lost 0 bases, the J end lost 2 bases, and 13 bases lay between the germline ends.

The chain joins TRBV3-1 (or the pseudogene TRBV3-2) to TRBJ2-2; D gene unclear. Germline V lookup: CDR1 LGHDT, CDR2 YNNKEL (reference sequence). The CDR3 spans 13 residues. The ends were cut back, 4 bases at V and 1 base at J, with 4 bases in the middle. The CDR3 DNA reads TGTGCCAGCAGCCCCTTGAACACCGGGGAGCTGTTTTTT. Amino acid sequence: CASSPLNTGELFF.

V and J are TRBV5-1 and TRBJ1-1; TRBD1 is a possible D gene (6 bases). Germline-derived CDR1 and CDR2 are SGHRS and YFSETQ. The ends were cut back, 0 bases at V and 4 bases at J, with 10 bases in the middle. The CDR3 is 14 residues long. Here the CDR3 reads CASSLGGGSTEAFF. As DNA, the CDR3 is TGCGCCAGCAGCTTGGGAGGGGGAAGCACTGAAGCTTTCTTT.

The rearrangement joins TRBV3-1 (or the pseudogene TRBV3-2) to TRBJ1-2; the D gene is possibly TRBD1 (5 bases). V lost 4 bases, J lost 5 bases, and 14 bases lay in between. Germline V CDR1 and CDR2: LGHDT, YNNKEL (reference sequence). The CDR3 has 14 residues. The CDR3 DNA reads as TGTGCCAGCAGCCTCCGGGACGGGGGATATGGCTACACCTTC. Translating it yields CASSLRDGGYGYTF.

Concerning this clone itself: Distinct nucleotide sequences in the sample also encode this CDR3. The V call is TRBV19, the J call TRBJ1-2; TRBD1 matches 7 bases. The V segment lost 6 bases and the J segment 8 bases; nucleotides outside the gene matches: 6. The CDR3 length is 12 residues. CDR1 LNHDA and CDR2 SQIVND come from the germline V gene (reference sequence). The CDR3 region has the DNA TGTGCCAGTAGCCCCCGGACAGGCGGCTACACCTTC. As protein: CASSPRTGGYTF.

DNA of the CDR3: TGTGCCACCAGTGATTTGAGGACAGGGGGCGAGCAGTACTTC. Protein sequence: CATSDLRTGGEQYF. The rearrangement uses TRBV24-1 and TRBJ2-7; 10 positions agree with TRBD1. Germline trimming cut 0 bases from V and 6 bases from J; bases unmatched to any gene: 1. The CDR3 runs to 14 residues. In germline, CDR1 is KGHDR, CDR2 SFDVKD.

The rearrangement joins TRBV24-1 to TRBJ2-6, with 7 bases aligning to TRBD1. The CDR3 totals 18 residues. Germline CDR1 reads KGHDR; CDR2 reads SFDVKD. Germline trimming cut 4 bases from V and 1 base from J; bases unmatched to any gene: 9. CDR3 bases: TGTGCCACCAGTGACCCCGGGACAGCCCCTTCTGGGGCCAACGTCCTGACTTTC. Its translation is CATSDPGTAPSGANVLTF.

This chain connects TRBV5-4 to TRBJ2-1, with 9 nucleotides matching TRBD2. This CDR3 has 15 residues. Germline loops: CDR1 SGHNT, CDR2 YYREEE (reference sequence). Trimming at V came to 7 bases and at J to 8 bases, leaving 13 bases not matched to a gene. CDR3 bases: TGTGCCAGCGTCCGAATAGAGCGGGGGGTTTATGAGCAGTTCTTC. This encodes CASVRIERGVYEQFF.

The chain couples TRBV4-1 to TRBJ2-1; 7 bases are a match to TRBD2. The J segment lost 5 bases and the V segment lost 5 bases, leaving 15 bases of the junction unmatched. This CDR3 region has 17 residues. Germline values: CDR1 MGHRA, CDR2 YSYEKL. CDR3 sequence: CASSIGTTPSYDNEQFF. The DNA of the CDR3 is TGCGCCAGCAGCATAGGGACTACCCCATCCTACGACAATGAGCAGTTCTTC.

To note about this clone: The same CDR3 arises from other DNA sequences in this sample as well. This chain connects TRBV30 to TRBJ2-3; 10 positions match TRBD1. This CDR3 has 14 residues. Germline V gene sequence: CDR1 GTSNPN, CDR2 SVGIG (reference sequence). V shed 3 bases and J 3 bases; nucleotides not matched to a gene: 3. CDR3 sequence reads: CAWSRDRGTDTQYF. In DNA form, the CDR3 reads TGTGCCTGGAGCCGGGACAGGGGAACAGATACGCAGTATTTT.

J is TRBJ2-4 and V is TRBV11-3, with 8 nucleotides matching TRBD1. The germline V gene has CDR1 SGHNT and CDR2 YENEEA. The CDR3 spans 15 residues. J gave up 3 bases and V 5 bases, and 6 bases lay outside the gene matches. For the CDR3, the DNA is TGTGCCAGCAGCACCTCCGGGACAGGCAAAAACATTCAGTACTTC. This codes for CASSTSGTGKNIQYF. The entire variable domain, with the rest obtained from reference TRBV11-3 and TRBJ2-4, is as follows: EAGVVQSPRYKIIEKKQPVAFWCNPISGHNTLYWYLQNLGQGPELLIRYENEEAVDDSQLPKDRFSAERLKGVDSTLKIQPAELGDSAVYLCASSTSGTGKNIQYFGAGTRLSVL.

V and J are TRBV7-9 and TRBJ1-2; 8 nucleotides align to TRBD1. The V and J ends lost 6 bases and 8 bases, in that order; junction bases with no gene match: 8. Germline V lookup: CDR1 SEHNR, CDR2 FQNEAQ (reference sequence). The CDR3 is 13 amino acids. CDR3 residues: CASSSTGAEGYTF. CDR3 coding DNA: TGTGCCAGCAGTTCGACAGGGGCCGAGGGCTACACCTTC.

This sequence joins TRBV29-1 and TRBJ2-5; D is unresolved. CDR1 SQVTM and CDR2 ANQGSEA come from the germline V gene. The CDR3 length is 12 residues. V was trimmed by 4 bases and J by 1 base, leaving 7 bases between them. The CDR3 DNA is TGCAGCGTTGTCCCGTTCCAAGAGACCCAGTACTTC. Its translation is CSVVPFQETQYF.

This chain uses TRBV4-2 with TRBJ1-2, with TRBD1 matching over 7 bases. This CDR3 comprises 15 residues. Germline V gene sequence: CDR1 LGHNA, CDR2 YNFKEQ. Trimming cost V 1 base and J 2 bases; bases outside gene matches: 4. CDR3 residues: CASSQVGGGNYGYTF. CDR3 sequence (DNA): TGTGCCAGCAGCCAAGTAGGAGGGGGCAACTATGGCTACACCTTC.

DNA for the CDR3: TGCGCCAGCACTGCAAACAGGGTGTTCAATCAGCCCCAGCATTTT. It specifies CASTANRVFNQPQHF. The chain employs TRBV23-1 and TRBJ1-5; D might be TRBD1 (6 bases). TRBV23-1 is identified as an open reading frame with a role that is uncertain. The CDR3 is made up of 15 amino acids. V shed 7 bases and J shed 3 bases, with 16 bases lying between them.

The chain links TRBV2 to TRBJ1-1; TRBD1 aligns across 8 bases. CDR1 SNHLY and CDR2 FYNNEI come from the germline V gene. This CDR3 contains 17 residues. After removal of 3 bases from V and 1 base from J, the junction contained 10 bases not matched to a gene. CDR3 in DNA: TGTGCCAGCAGTGAGGCCTGGACAGGGCAGGGGAACACTGAAGCTTTCTTT. Its protein product is CASSEAWTGQGNTEAFF.